A selection of T cell receptor beta chains follows, all from one sample in a study of blood T cell repertoires in COVID-19. Method: immunoSEQ multiplex PCR; TCRdb's copy keeps in-frame clones and lacks some. The table has 200,000 to 250,000 clones, around three quarters seen once. The material sequenced was peripheral blood. These receptors were taken from a woman aged 70 to 79 with acute or convalescent COVID-19. CDR3s include the opening cysteine and the closing phenylalanine or tryptophan. D genes are given only for firm matches. Rows give clone size only sometimes, using once, few, many, or a class for an expanded clone.

abundance,d_gene,j_gene,v_gene,CDR3aa,CDR3nt
-,TRBD2,TRBJ2-1,TRBV29-1,CSVESAGLAGGTSGNEQFF,TGCAGCGTTGAATCGGCGGGACTCGCTGGCGGGACTAGTGGGAATGAGCAGTTCTTC
once,TRBD2,TRBJ2-3,TRBV6-1,CASSEALGLAGSDTQYF,TGTGCCAGCAGTGAAGCCCTCGGACTAGCGGGATCAGATACGCAGTATTTT
-,-,TRBJ1-6,TRBV7-9,CASSPGNNSPLHF,TGTGCCAGCAGCCCAGGAAATAATTCACCCCTCCACTTT
many,TRBD2,TRBJ2-1,TRBV24-1,CATSDSLAGVSNEQFF,TGTGCCACCAGTGATTCACTAGCGGGAGTGTCCAATGAGCAGTTCTTC
-,TRBD2,TRBJ2-5,TRBV7-2,CASSSGLAGQETQYF,TGTGCCAGCAGCTCCGGACTAGCGGGACAAGAGACCCAGTACTTC
-,TRBD2,TRBJ2-1,TRBV7-9,CASSPTGLGPFF,TGTGCCAGCAGCCCAACGGGACTAGGTCCCTTCTTC
-,TRBD2,TRBJ2-1,TRBV28,CASSFWTSGNEQFF,TGTGCCAGCAGTTTTTGGACTAGCGGTAATGAGCAGTTCTTC
-,TRBD2,TRBJ2-3,TRBV27,CASHAFGTRVRDTQYF,TGTGCCAGCCACGCGTTCGGGACTAGGGTGCGGGATACGCAGTATTTT
-,TRBD2,TRBJ2-6,TRBV19,CATGGGDGANVLTF,TGTGCCACCGGGGGGGGTGACGGGGCCAACGTCCTGACTTTC
-,TRBD2,TRBJ2-2,TRBV19,CASTPMGEGGGELFF,TGTGCCAGTACTCCCATGGGGGAGGGCGGCGGGGAGCTGTTTTTT
-,TRBD1,TRBJ2-7,TRBV2,CASSVRDSPDEQYF,TGTGCCAGCAGCGTCCGGGACAGCCCTGACGAGCAGTACTTC
-,TRBD1,TRBJ1-4,TRBV2,CASIPGQGNEKLFF,TGTGCCAGCATCCCCGGACAGGGAAATGAAAAACTGTTTTTT
-,-,TRBJ2-5,TRBV24-1,CATSDLQVSGVETQYF,TGTGCCACCAGTGATTTGCAAGTTTCGGGGGTTGAGACCCAGTACTTC
few,-,TRBJ2-6,TRBV3-1/TRBV3-2,CASSYGTPSSGANVLTF,TGTGCCAGCAGCTACGGGACACCATCCTCTGGGGCCAACGTCCTGACTTTC
-,TRBD1,TRBJ1-1,TRBV12-3/TRBV12-4,CASSLRQGGEAFF,TGTGCCAGCAGTTTAAGGCAGGGGGGTGAAGCTTTCTTT
-,-,TRBJ2-1,TRBV3-1/TRBV3-2,CASSQDPPRRPNEQFF,TGTGCCAGCAGCCAAGATCCGCCTAGACGGCCCAATGAGCAGTTCTTC
-,-,TRBJ1-4,TRBV7-2,CASSLQSNEKLFF,TGTGCCAGCAGCCTTCAGTCGAATGAAAAACTGTTTTTT
-,TRBD1,TRBJ2-7,TRBV6-6,CASSRWTGSFYEQYF,TGTGCCAGCAGTCGCTGGACAGGGTCGTTCTACGAGCAGTACTTC
-,-,TRBJ2-7,TRBV10-3,CAISERLESSYEQYF,TGTGCCATCAGTGAACGGCTAGAGAGCTCCTACGAGCAGTACTTC
-,-,TRBJ2-1,TRBV4-2,CASSQEVQGSYNEQFF,TGTGCCAGCAGCCAAGAGGTCCAGGGATCCTACAATGAGCAGTTCTTC
once,TRBD1,TRBJ2-1,TRBV2,CASSVQGAVNNEQFF,TGTGCCAGCAGCGTGCAGGGGGCCGTCAACAATGAGCAGTTCTTC
many,-,TRBJ1-2,TRBV6-4,CASSDSFLGNPGYTF,TGTGCCAGCAGTGACTCATTTCTTGGCAACCCTGGCTACACCTTC
-,TRBD1,TRBJ2-2,TRBV28,CASSSTGDLNTGELFF,TGTGCCAGCAGTTCGACAGGGGACCTCAACACCGGGGAGCTGTTTTTT
once,-,TRBJ2-7,TRBV3-1/TRBV3-2,CASSSRQDEQYF,TGTGCCAGCAGCTCCCGGCAGGACGAGCAGTACTTC
-,TRBD1,TRBJ1-4,TRBV5-1,CASSRTGTNEKLFF,TGCGCCAGCAGCCGGACAGGAACAAATGAAAAACTGTTTTTT
-,TRBD2,TRBJ2-7,TRBV28,CASSLGGDSSYEQYF,TGTGCCAGCAGTTTGGGAGGGGATTCCTCCTACGAGCAGTACTTC
-,-,TRBJ2-5,TRBV7-3,CASSSTNRREETQYF,TGTGCCAGCAGCTCGACTAACCGGAGGGAAGAGACCCAGTACTTC
-,TRBD1,TRBJ1-1,TRBV5-1,CASSHRDRVTPLRGTEAFF,TGCGCCAGCAGCCACCGGGACAGGGTCACCCCACTGCGTGGGACTGAAGCTTTCTTT
-,-,TRBJ1-1,TRBV2,CASSERPDVNGEAFF,TGTGCCAGCAGTGAAAGGCCAGACGTGAACGGGGAAGCTTTCTTT
few,-,TRBJ2-2,TRBV6-5,CASSSAGTGELFF,TGTGCCAGCAGTTCCGCAGGCACCGGGGAGCTGTTTTTT
-,TRBD1,TRBJ2-2,TRBV6-6,CASSYQGTGFGELFF,TGTGCCAGCAGTTACCAAGGGACAGGGTTCGGGGAGCTGTTTTTT
-,-,TRBJ2-1,TRBV5-4,CASSLNQGFGEQFF,TGTGCCAGCAGCTTGAACCAGGGGTTCGGTGAGCAGTTCTTC
-,-,TRBJ1-6,TRBV7-8,CASTGRDTGNSPLHF,TGTGCCAGCACCGGTCGGGACACTGGTAATTCACCCCTCCACTTT
once,-,TRBJ2-7,TRBV2,CASSVGVGTYEQYF,TGTGCCAGCAGTGTGGGAGTCGGGACCTACGAGCAGTACTTC
-,-,TRBJ2-6,TRBV2,CASVHLQGNSGANVLTF,TGTGCCAGCGTCCACCTACAGGGAAACTCTGGGGCCAACGTCCTGACTTTC
-,TRBD2,TRBJ2-3,TRBV14,CASSQRLAGGDTQYF,TGTGCCAGCAGCCAAAGGCTAGCGGGAGGGGATACGCAGTATTTT
-,TRBD1,TRBJ1-1,TRBV11-2,CASSPRTGGNTEAFF,TGTGCCAGCAGCCCGAGGACAGGGGGGAACACTGAAGCTTTCTTT
-,TRBD2,TRBJ2-1,TRBV18,CASSRGLANYNEQFF,TGTGCCAGCTCACGGGGACTAGCGAACTACAATGAGCAGTTCTTC
-,TRBD1,TRBJ2-4,TRBV14,CASSQGVARGQNIQYF,TGTGCCAGCAGCCAAGGAGTAGCCAGGGGGCAAAACATTCAGTACTTC
-,-,TRBJ1-1,TRBV5-1,CASSFSGVNTEAFF,TGCGCCAGCAGCTTCTCCGGGGTCAACACTGAAGCTTTCTTT
few,TRBD1,TRBJ2-7,TRBV29-1,CSVRTGSSYEQYF,TGCAGCGTCCGGACAGGGTCCTCCTACGAGCAGTACTTC
-,TRBD1,TRBJ2-2,TRBV19,CASSIDGAAGGYGELFF,TGTGCCAGTAGTATAGATGGTGCGGCAGGGGGTTACGGGGAGCTGTTTTTT
few,-,TRBJ2-7,TRBV29-1,CSVEEHGTYEQYF,TGCAGCGTTGAAGAGCACGGGACCTACGAGCAGTACTTC
-,-,TRBJ1-1,TRBV5-1,CASSLITGQNTEAFF,TGCGCCAGCAGCTTGATAACAGGACAAAACACTGAAGCTTTCTTT
few,TRBD1,TRBJ2-7,TRBV28,CASSLDRESEQYF,TGTGCCAGCAGTTTAGACAGGGAGAGCGAGCAGTACTTC
-,TRBD2,TRBJ2-1,TRBV10-1,CARLWGGEQFF,TGCGCCAGACTTTGGGGGGGTGAGCAGTTCTTC
-,-,TRBJ1-2,TRBV19,CASSTSARGDHYGYTF,TGTGCCAGTAGTACCTCAGCCAGGGGCGATCACTATGGCTACACCTTC
few,-,TRBJ2-1,TRBV5-4,CASSLDREGFNEQFF,TGTGCCAGCAGCTTGGACAGGGAGGGCTTCAATGAGCAGTTCTTC
-,TRBD2,TRBJ2-7,TRBV7-9,CASSLGLAGAEQYF,TGTGCCAGCAGCTTGGGACTAGCGGGAGCCGAGCAGTACTTC
once,-,TRBJ2-4,TRBV30,CAWNERDKNIQYF,TGTGCCTGGAACGAACGGGACAAAAACATTCAGTACTTC